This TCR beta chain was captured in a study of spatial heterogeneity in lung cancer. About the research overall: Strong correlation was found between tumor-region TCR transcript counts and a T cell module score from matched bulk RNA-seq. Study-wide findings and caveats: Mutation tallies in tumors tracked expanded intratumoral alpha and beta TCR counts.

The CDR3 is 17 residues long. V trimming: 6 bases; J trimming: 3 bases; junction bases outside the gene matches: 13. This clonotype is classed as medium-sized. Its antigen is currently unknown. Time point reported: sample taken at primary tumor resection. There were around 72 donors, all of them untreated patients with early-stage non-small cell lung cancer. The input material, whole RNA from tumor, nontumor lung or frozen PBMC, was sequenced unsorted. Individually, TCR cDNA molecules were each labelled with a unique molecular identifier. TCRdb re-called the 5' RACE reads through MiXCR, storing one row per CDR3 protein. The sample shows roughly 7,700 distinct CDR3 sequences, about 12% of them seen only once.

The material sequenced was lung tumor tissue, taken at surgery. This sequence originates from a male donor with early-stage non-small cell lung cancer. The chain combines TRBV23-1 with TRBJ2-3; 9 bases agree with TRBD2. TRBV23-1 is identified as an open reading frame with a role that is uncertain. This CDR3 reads CASSTPRREGLTDTQYF. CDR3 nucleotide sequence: TGCGCCAGCAGCACTCCTAGGCGGGAGGGCCTGACAGATACGCAGTATTTT.